Listed here is a single T cell receptor beta chain. Assay: immunoSEQ multiplex PCR; the TCRdb copy retains only in-frame clones and omits some. The table records about 69,000 clones, approximately 91% of them present only once. The data were obtained in a study of T cell changes during pregnancy in multiple sclerosis. CDR3 size: 15 residues. Germline loops: CDR1 SGHRS, CDR2 YFSETQ. Trimming removed 4 bases from V and 0 bases from J, with 13 bases in between. The rearrangement uses TRBV5-1 and TRBJ2-5; possible D gene TRBD2, 5 bases. The sequence was obtained from a female donor with multiple sclerosis, enrolled in a pregnancy study. Sequencing was performed on peripheral blood, taken before pregnancy. CDR3 coding DNA: TGCGCCAGCAGCCTGGACCTAGCAAACCAAGAGACCCAGTACTTC. It translates to CASSLDLANQETQYF.